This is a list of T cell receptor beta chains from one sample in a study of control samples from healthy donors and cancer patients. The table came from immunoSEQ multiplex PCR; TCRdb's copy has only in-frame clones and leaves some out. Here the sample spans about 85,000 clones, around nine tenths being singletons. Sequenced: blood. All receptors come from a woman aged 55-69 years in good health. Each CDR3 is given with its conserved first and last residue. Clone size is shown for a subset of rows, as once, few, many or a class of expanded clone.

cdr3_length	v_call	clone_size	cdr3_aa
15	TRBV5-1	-	CASSTGQGTDSPLHF
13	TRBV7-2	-	CASSPDRGGEQYF
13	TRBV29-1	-	CSVELLFTGELFF
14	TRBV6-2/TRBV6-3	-	CASSRDGDVGEQFF
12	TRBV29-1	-	CSVVKDNYGYTF
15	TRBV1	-	CTSSQGHWSVDTIYF
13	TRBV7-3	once	CASSSGAYNEQFF
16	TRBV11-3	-	CASSFVQGALTGELFF
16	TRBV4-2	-	CASSAQLAGGNNEQFF
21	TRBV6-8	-	CASSYSYPGQGPLGPFCEQYF
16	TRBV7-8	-	CASSLVGGVGNTEAFF
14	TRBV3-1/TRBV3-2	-	CASSQDSAGLGQFF
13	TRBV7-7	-	CASSLRGNEKLFF
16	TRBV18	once	CASSTRTGEGTDTQYF
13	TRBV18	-	CASSGGRSYGYTF
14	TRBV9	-	CASSVSGTPYEQYF
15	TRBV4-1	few	CASSPPSDRFYEQYF
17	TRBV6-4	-	CASSPFSGRYGPYGYTF
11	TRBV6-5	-	CASSRIYGYTF
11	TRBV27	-	CASGEVSPLHF
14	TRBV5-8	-	CASSLFRGADTQYF
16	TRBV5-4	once	CASSLGGTVGNQPQHF
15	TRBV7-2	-	CASSLEGGLNQPQHF
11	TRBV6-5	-	CASSHSQPQHF